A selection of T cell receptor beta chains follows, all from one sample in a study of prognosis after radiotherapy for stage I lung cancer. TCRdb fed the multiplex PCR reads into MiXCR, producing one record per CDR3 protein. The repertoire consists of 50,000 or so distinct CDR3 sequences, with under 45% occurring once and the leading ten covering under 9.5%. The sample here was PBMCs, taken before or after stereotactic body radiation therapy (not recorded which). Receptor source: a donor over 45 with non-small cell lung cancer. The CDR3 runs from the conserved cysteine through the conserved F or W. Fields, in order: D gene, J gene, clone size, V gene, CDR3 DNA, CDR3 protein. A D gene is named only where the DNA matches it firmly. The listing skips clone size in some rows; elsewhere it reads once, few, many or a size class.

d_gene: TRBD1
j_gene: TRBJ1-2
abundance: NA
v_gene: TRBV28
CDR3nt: TGTGCCAGCATGGTTCCAGGGACAGGGGGGAATAACTATTGCTACACCTTC
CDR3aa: CASMVPGTGGNNYCYTF

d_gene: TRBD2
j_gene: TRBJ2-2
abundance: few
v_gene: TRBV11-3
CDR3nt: TGTGCCAGCAGCTCCAGGGGACTAGCGGGCCTCAAGGTCACCGGGGAGCTGTTTTTT
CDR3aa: CASSSRGLAGLKVTGELFF

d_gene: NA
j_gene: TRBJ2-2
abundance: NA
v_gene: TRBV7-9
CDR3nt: TGTGCCAGCAGCTTAGGCGCGTACGTAAACAGCTTTACGAACACCGGGGAGCTGTTTTTT
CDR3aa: CASSLGAYVNSFTNTGELFF

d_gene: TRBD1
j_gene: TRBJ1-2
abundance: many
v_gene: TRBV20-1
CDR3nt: TGCAGTGCTAGAAATATAGAGACAGGGGACGTCTATGGCTACACCTTC
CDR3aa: CSARNIETGDVYGYTF

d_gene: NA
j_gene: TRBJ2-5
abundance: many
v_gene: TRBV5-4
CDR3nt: TGTGCCAGCAGCCCTAGCCCGGACAGACAAGAGACCCAGTACTTC
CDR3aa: CASSPSPDRQETQYF

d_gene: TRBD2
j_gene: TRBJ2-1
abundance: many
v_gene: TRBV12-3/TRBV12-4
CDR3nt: TGTGCCAGCAGTTTAACGGGAGGAAGGAGCAATGAGCAGTTCTTC
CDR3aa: CASSLTGGRSNEQFF

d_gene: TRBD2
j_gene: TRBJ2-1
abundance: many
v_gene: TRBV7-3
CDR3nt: TGTGCCAGCAGCCTCCGACTAGCGGGTAACAATGAGCAGTTCTTC
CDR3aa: CASSLRLAGNNEQFF

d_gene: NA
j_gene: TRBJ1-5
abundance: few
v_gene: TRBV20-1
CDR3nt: TGCAGTGCTAGCAGGGCTATTAGCAATCAGCCCCAGCATTTT
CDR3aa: CSASRAISNQPQHF

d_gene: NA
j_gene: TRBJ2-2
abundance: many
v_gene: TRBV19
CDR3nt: TGTGCCAGTAGTACTCCAGGGAACACCGGGGAGCTGTTTTTT
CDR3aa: CASSTPGNTGELFF

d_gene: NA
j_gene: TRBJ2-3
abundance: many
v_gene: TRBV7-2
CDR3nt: TGTGCCAGCAGCCCTCGGTGGGCACAACGAGACCGCACAGATACGCAGTATTTT
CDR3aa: CASSPRWAQRDRTDTQYF

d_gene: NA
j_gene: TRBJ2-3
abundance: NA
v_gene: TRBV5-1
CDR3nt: TGCGCCAGCAGCTCGCTGGTACAAGATACGCAGTATTTT
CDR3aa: CASSSLVQDTQYF

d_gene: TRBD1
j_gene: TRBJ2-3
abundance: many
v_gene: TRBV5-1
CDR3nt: TGCGCCAGCAGCCCCCGGACAGGGGAAGGTAGTACGCAGTATTTT
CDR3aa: CASSPRTGEGSTQYF

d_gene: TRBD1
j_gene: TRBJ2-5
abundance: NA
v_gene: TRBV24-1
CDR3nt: TGTGCCACCAGTGTGGGGACAGGGAGGGGAAAAGAGACCCAGTACTTC
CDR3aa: CATSVGTGRGKETQYF

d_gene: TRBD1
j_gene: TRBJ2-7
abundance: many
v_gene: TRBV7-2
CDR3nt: TGTGCCAGCAGCTTAGCGGGACAGGGGGGTTACGAGCAGTACTTC
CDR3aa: CASSLAGQGGYEQYF

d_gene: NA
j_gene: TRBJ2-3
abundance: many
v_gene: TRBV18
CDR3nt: TGTGCCAGCTCATTGGCAAGGTGGCCAGATCCGCAGTATTTT
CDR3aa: CASSLARWPDPQYF

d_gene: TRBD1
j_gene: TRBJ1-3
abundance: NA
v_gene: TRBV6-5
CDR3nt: TGTGCCAGCAGTTGGGGACAGGCGTCAAACACCATATATTTT
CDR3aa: CASSWGQASNTIYF

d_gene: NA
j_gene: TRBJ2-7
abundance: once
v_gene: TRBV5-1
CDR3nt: TGCGCCAGCAGCCGCGTGGACTCCTACGATCAGTACTTC
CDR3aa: CASSRVDSYDQYF

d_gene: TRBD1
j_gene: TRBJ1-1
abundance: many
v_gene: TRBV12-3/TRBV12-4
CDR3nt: TGTGCCAGCATCCAGACAGGGGGCACTGAAGCTTTCTTT
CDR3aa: CASIQTGGTEAFF

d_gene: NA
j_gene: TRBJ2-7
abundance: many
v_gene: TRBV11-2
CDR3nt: TGTGCCAGCAGCCCCGGGCGGGACCACTACTACGAGCAGTACTTC
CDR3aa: CASSPGRDHYYEQYF

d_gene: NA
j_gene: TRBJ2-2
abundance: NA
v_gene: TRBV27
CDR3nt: TGTGCCAGCAGTTTTGAGGGGAGGACCGGGGAGCTGTTTTTT
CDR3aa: CASSFEGRTGELFF

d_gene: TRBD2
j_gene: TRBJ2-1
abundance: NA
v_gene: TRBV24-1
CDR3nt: TGTGCCACCAGTGTAGGAGCGGGGACCCGTCCTGGGAATGATCAGTTCTTC
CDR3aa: CATSVGAGTRPGNDQFF

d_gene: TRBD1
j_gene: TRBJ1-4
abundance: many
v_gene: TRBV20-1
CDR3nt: TGCAGTGCTAGGGAGGGACAGGGCGCAGAAAAACTGTTTTTT
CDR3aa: CSAREGQGAEKLFF

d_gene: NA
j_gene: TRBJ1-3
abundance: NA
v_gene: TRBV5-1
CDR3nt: TGCGCCAGCAGCTTGGTGGGGGGAGAAGGAAACACCATATATTTT
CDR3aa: CASSLVGGEGNTIYF

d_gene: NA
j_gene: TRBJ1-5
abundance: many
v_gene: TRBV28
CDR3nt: TGTGCCAGCAGTGCTCCTCGGGACGCCTATAGCAATCAGCCCCAGCATTTT
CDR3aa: CASSAPRDAYSNQPQHF

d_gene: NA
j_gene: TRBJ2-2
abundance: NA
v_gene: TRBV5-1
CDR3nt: TGCGCCAGCAGCTTGGAGGTGGTTCTCGGGGAGCTGTTTTTT
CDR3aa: CASSLEVVLGELFF

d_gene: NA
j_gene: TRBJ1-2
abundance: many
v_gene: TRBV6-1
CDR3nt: TGTGCCTGCCTTGACAGTGCTAACTATGGCTACACCTTC
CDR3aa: CACLDSANYGYTF

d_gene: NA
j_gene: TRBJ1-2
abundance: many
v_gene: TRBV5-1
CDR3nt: TGCGCCAGCAGCTTCGGGGGGAATGGCTACACCTTC
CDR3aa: CASSFGGNGYTF

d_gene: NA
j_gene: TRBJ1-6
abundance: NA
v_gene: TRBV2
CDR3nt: TGTGCCAGCAGTGCCAAGGGCACATATAATTCACCCCTCCACTTT
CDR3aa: CASSAKGTYNSPLHF

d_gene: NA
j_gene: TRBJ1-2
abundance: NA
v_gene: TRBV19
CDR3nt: TGTGCCAGTAGTATGCCGCAGGGGACACTCCGTAACTATGTCTACACCTTC
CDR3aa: CASSMPQGTLRNYVYTF

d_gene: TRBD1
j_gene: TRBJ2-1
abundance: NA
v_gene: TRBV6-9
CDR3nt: TGTGCCAGCAGTTTGAGGGACAGGGTAGTTGGTGAGCAGTTCTTC
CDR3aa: CASSLRDRVVGEQFF

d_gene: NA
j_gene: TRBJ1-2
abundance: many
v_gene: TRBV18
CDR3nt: TGTGCCAGCTCACACGGGGGCGCGTATGGCTACACCTTC
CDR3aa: CASSHGGAYGYTF

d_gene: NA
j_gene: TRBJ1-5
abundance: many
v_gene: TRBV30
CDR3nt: TGTGCCTGGAGTCTCGGGGGTAGTCAGCCCCAGCATTTT
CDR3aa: CAWSLGGSQPQHF

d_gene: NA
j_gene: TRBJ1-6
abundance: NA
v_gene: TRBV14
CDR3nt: TGTGCCAGCAGCCCCCAGGGTAGGGGCGGTAATTCACCCCTCCACTTT
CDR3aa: CASSPQGRGGNSPLHF

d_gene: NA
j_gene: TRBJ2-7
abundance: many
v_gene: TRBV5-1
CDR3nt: TGCGCCAGCAGCTTGGCTCCGAGAAACAGCTACGAGCAGTACTTC
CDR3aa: CASSLAPRNSYEQYF

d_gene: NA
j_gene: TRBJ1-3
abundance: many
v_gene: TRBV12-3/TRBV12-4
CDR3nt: TGTGCCAGCAGTTCAAGACAGTTGGGAAACACCATATATTTT
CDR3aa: CASSSRQLGNTIYF

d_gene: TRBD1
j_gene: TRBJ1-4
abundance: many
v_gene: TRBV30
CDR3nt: TGTGCCTGGACGGTGGGGACAGGTCAGGAAAAACTGTTTTTT
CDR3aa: CAWTVGTGQEKLFF

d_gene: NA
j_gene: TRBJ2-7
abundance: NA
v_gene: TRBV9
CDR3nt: TGTGCCAGCAGCGTAGAGGGAACCGGGGCCTACGGGAAGTACTTC
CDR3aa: CASSVEGTGAYGKYF

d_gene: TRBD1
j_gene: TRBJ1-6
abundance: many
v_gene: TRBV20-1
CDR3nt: TGCAGTGCCGTAAGGACAGGGGACTTGAATTCACCCCTCCACTTT
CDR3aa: CSAVRTGDLNSPLHF

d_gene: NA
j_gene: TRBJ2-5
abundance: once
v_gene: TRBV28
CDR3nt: TGTGCCAGCAGTTTTAGTCGGAGCCAAGAGACTCAGTACTTC
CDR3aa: CASSFSRSQETQYF

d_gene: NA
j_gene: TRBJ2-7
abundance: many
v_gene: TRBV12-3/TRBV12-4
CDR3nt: TGTGCCAGCAGTCCGATAGCAGGGCTTTGGACCGAGCAGTACTTC
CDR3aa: CASSPIAGLWTEQYF

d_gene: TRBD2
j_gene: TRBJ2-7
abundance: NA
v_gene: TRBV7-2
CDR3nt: TGTGCCAGCAGCCGTAGCGGGAGTGTTTACGAGCAGTACTTC
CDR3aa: CASSRSGSVYEQYF

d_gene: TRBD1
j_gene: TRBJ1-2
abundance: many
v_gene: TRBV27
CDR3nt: TGTGCCAGCAGTTTCAACCGACAGGGGCACTCTAACTATGGCTACACCTTC
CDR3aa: CASSFNRQGHSNYGYTF

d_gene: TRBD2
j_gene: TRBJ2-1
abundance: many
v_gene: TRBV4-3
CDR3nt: TGCGCCAGCAGCCAAGTGGTAGGACTAGCGGGAGGCGGCTCGGGCAATGAGCAGTTCTTC
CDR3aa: CASSQVVGLAGGGSGNEQFF